The source of this TCR beta chain is a study of T cell responses to AZD1222 COVID-19 vaccine (dated by TCRdb to the early 2020s). Describing the broader study: AZD1222 recipients whose second dose came at about 4 weeks and those whose second dose came at about 12 weeks were combined into one group, since spike-specific TCR depth and breadth did not differ between the two schedules. A total of 233 trial participants underwent TCR sequencing, of whom more than 200 had received two doses of AZD1222 and some 26 had received two doses of the MenACWY control vaccine. Enrollment into the trials was organized by age into subgroups of 18-55, 56-69 and 70-plus years, and those subgroups contained about 160, 30 and 59 TCR-sequenced participants, respectively. Broader findings and caveats from the paper: Participants were mostly white British, with more females than males. The authors suggested clonal diversity may have been underestimated. Because no day 14 peak-response samples were available, repertoires were characterized only after the peak T cell response. Spike-specific TCR breadth and depth rose significantly after two AZD1222 doses compared with day 0 and with MenACWY recipients. Conclusions about previously exposed vaccinees were limited because only six AZD1222 recipients were SARS-CoV-2 seropositive at baseline. Nearly half of unique spike-specific TCRs reportedly recognized epitopes outside regions mutated in the B.1.351 and B.1.1.7 variants. Vaccine-associated CD4 TCRs spanned the whole spike protein, with dominant responses in regions 160-218 and 743-854. The 56-69-year group was small, and its depth increase did not reach significance, likely because of low power.

In the case of this clone: Its antigen target is currently unknown. No much larger clone exists at a distance of one base, and base qualities are not known.

According to the study, the label for this sample's time point signals: baseline before first vaccination. Samples from vaccinated people were obtained from the UK trials COV001 and COV002, which included a single-blind randomized controlled phase 2/3 trial of AZD1222 (ChAdOx1 nCoV-19) in healthy adults. For TCRbeta chain sequencing, PBMC samples were collected from trial participants at day 0 and at day 28 after the second dose. Looking up the germline V gene yields CDR1 SNHLY and CDR2 FYNNEI. The V and J ends are trimmed by 4 bases and 4 bases, leaving 13 bases between them. The CDR3, cysteine through phenylalanine, is 15 amino acids long. Kept here is only the CDR3 DNA, which spans 45 bases and is read in frame from base 1. The CDR3 regions of human TCRbeta chains were subjected to immunosequencing. On the authors' methods: Repertoire TCRs were matched against a reference library of SARS-CoV-2-specific TCRs generated with the MIRA antigen-specificity platform. Breadth was defined as the fraction of unique TCRs that were SARS-CoV-2-associated. Depth was defined as the fraction of total T cells that were SARS-CoV-2-associated. Using the MIRA data, each spike-specific TCR was mapped to the spike region that the TCR reacts to and placed in a CD4 or CD8 class. Log10-transformed breadth and depth values were compared by one-way ANOVA with Sidak's multiple comparisons tests. TCRdb holds this immuneACCESS table with in-frame rearrangements only. Some clones are missing; in checked studies, unresolved V genes explain under half, and the rest has no known cause. The D gene and trimming were derived from the DNA, and the V and J assignments and clone size from that table. The sample table lists 85,000 to 110,000 clones, about nine tenths of them with a count of one. The ten largest make up 4% to 6% of the sample.

This receptor was identified in an adult in good health. The sequencing used peripheral blood, collected on day 0 of AZD1222 vaccination. The rearranged chain carries TRBV2 and TRBJ2-2, with the D segment possibly TRBD1 or TRBD2, each aligning over 6 bases. The nucleotides read TGTGCCAGCAGTGTGACGGGGGCGGGCACCGGGGAGCTGTTTTTT. The encoded protein is CASSVTGAGTGELFF.